This T cell receptor (beta chain) was captured by sequencing in a study of regulatory T cells in long-lasting Graves disease. Specified time point: newly diagnosed GD, antithyroid drugs for less than 3 months. PBMC-extracted RNA yielded the TCR library. Combining iRepertoire HTBI primers with Arm-PCR of CDR3 regions, the authors built TCR beta libraries. TCRdb itself ran the multiplex PCR reads through MiXCR, one entry per CDR3 protein. Among roughly 530,000 distinct CDR3 sequences listed, about 16% were seen once. This clonotype showed up just once. CDR1 SGHDN and CDR2 FVKESK come from the germline V gene. The CDR3 runs to 15 residues. V shed 5 bases and J shed 1 base, with 13 bases lying between them. The sample was also reused in another study, on T cells in Graves' hyperthyroidism and ophthalmopathy.

This receptor was identified in a woman aged 35-65 years with Graves disease. The genes are TRBV14 and TRBJ2-3, with D possibly matching TRBD2 (5 bases). The specimen was peripheral blood mononuclear cells (PBMCs), collected at new diagnosis, from a patient treated with antithyroid drugs. The CDR3 DNA reads as TGTGCCAGCAGCGTAGGCAGCGGACGCACAGATACGCAGTATTTT. Protein: CASSVGSGRTDTQYF. The variable domain in full, completed from reference TRBV14 and TRBJ2-3, reads EAGVTQFPSHSVIEKGQTVTLRCDPISGHDNLYWYRRVMGKEIKFLLHFVKESKQDESGMPNNRFLAERTGGTYSTLKVQPAELEDSGVYFCASSVGSGRTDTQYFGPGTRLTVL.